This T cell receptor beta chain was identified during a study of regulatory dendritic cells for organ transplantation. The CDR3 contains 11 residues. Germline values: CDR1 SQVTM, CDR2 ANQGSEA. Trimming shortened V by 3 bases and J by 7 bases, and 10 bases separated the two germline ends. Assay: immunoSEQ multiplex PCR; the TCRdb copy retains only in-frame clones and omits some. The table records roughly 20,000 clones, around 85% of them present only once. Overall study findings and caveats: Regulatory dendritic cells appeared to expand memory CD8+ clones less than mature ones.

A note on this clone: Antigen: not known.

Allogeneic regulatory or mature dendritic cells were co-cultured for 5 days with CFSE-labeled sorted T cells at 1:10. The receptor was derived from a human donor in good health. The sample comprised naive CD4+ T cells from blood cultured with regulatory dendritic cells. Subset given: CD45RA+ naive T cells. V and J are TRBV29-1 and TRBJ2-7, with D perhaps matching TRBD1 or TRBD2 (6 bases each). This CDR3 reads CSVDGGGEQYF. For the CDR3, the DNA is TGCAGCGTTGATGGAGGGGGTGAGCAGTACTTC.